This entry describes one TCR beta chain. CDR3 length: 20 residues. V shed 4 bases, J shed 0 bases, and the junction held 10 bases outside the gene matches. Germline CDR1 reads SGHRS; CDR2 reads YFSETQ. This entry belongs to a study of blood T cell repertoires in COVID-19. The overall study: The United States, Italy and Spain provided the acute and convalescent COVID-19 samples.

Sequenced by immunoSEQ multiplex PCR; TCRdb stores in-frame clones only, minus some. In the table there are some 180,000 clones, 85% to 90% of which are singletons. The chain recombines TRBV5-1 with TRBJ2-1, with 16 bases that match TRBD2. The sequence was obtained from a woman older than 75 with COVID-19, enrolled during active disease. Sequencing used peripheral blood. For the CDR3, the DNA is TGCGCCAGCAGCATCCCGTGGGGGACTAGCGGGAGGGCCTCCTACAATGAGCAGTTCTTC. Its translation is CASSIPWGTSGRASYNEQFF.